The 24 T cell receptor beta chains below all came from one sample that was sequenced in a study of blood T cell repertoires in COVID-19. TCRdb's copy holds only in-frame clones and misses some; the assay was immunoSEQ multiplex PCR. The sample includes 150,000 to 200,000 clones, 86% of them seen just once. Sample: peripheral blood. Receptors originate from a woman aged 70-85 years with acute or convalescent COVID-19.

The V gene is TRBV18, the J gene TRBJ2-1; D might be TRBD2 (5 bases). This CDR3 spans 17 amino acids. V was trimmed by 0 bases and J by 1 base, leaving 13 bases between them. In germline, CDR1 is KGHSH, CDR2 LQKENI. The CDR3 DNA follows: TGTGCCAGCTCACCACCTGCGGGCAGCCCATCCTACAATGAGCAGTTCTTC. This gives the protein CASSPPAGSPSYNEQFF.

V and J are TRBV6-5 and TRBJ1-4; 7 bases agree with TRBD1. Trimming took 9 bases from V and 7 from J; bases not matched to a gene: 8. Germline CDR1 MNHEY, CDR2 SVGAGI. CDR3 length: 13 amino acids. In DNA, the CDR3 is TGTGCCAGTAAGACAGGGCTAAGTGAAAAACTGTTTTTT. The encoded protein is CASKTGLSEKLFF.

In this sample, this clone turned up a few times. The chain couples TRBV2 to TRBJ1-2; unclear D gene. Trimming left V 3 bases short and J 1 base short, with 15 bases between. This CDR3 has 16 amino acids. Per the germline V gene, CDR1 is SNHLY and CDR2 is FYNNEI. CDR3 sequence (DNA): TGTGCCAGCAGTGAGATGGTCCTTGATAGTAACTATGGCTACACCTTC. Translating gives CASSEMVLDSNYGYTF.

This clone was recorded only once. The chain employs TRBV3-1 (or the pseudogene TRBV3-2) and TRBJ1-1, with D maybe TRBD1 (5 bases). Between the trimmed V and J ends, which lost 0 bases and 8 bases, there was a span of 10 bases. This CDR3 has 13 residues. Germline V gene data show CDR1 as LGHDT and CDR2 as YNNKEL (reference sequence). As DNA, the CDR3 is TGTGCCAGCAGCCAAGAACGGGGGTTCGAAGCTTTCTTT. It encodes CASSQERGFEAFF.

V usage is TRBV18 and J usage is TRBJ2-7; D not resolved. The V gene lost 2 bases and the J gene lost 2 bases, with 7 bases spanning the gap. CDR1 and CDR2 (germline): KGHSH, LQKENI. This CDR3 region has 13 residues. DNA of the CDR3: TGTGCCAGCTCACCAGGGCTAACCTACGAGCAGTACTTC. Translating gives CASSPGLTYEQYF.

The rearrangement uses TRBV7-6 and TRBJ2-5; 7 bases agree with TRBD1. Germline CDR1 is SGHVS and CDR2 is FNYEAQ. J lost 4 bases, V lost 7 bases, and 12 bases had no gene match. This CDR3 comprises 15 residues. DNA for the CDR3: TGTGCCAGCACCACTTGGGCAGCAGGGGGAGAGACCCAGTACTTC. The encoded protein is CASTTWAAGGETQYF.

The rearrangement joins TRBV7-2 to TRBJ2-1, with 11 bases identical to TRBD1. V was clipped by 5 bases and J by 5 bases; unmatched bases: 5. Germline V lookup: CDR1 SGHTA, CDR2 FQGNSA. This CDR3 has 15 residues. The CDR3 loop is CASSNRDRGNNEQFF. The CDR3 DNA follows: TGTGCCAGCAGCAACCGGGACAGGGGGAACAATGAGCAGTTCTTC.

The rearrangement joins TRBV2 to TRBJ2-2; D might be TRBD2 (6 bases). The ends were cut back, 2 bases at V and 1 base at J, with 8 bases in the middle. This CDR3 spans 15 amino acids. Germline V lookup: CDR1 SNHLY, CDR2 FYNNEI. As DNA, the CDR3 is TGTGCCAGCAGTGAAACCGGGGGGAACACCGGGGAGCTGTTTTTT. Amino acids: CASSETGGNTGELFF.

CDR3 DNA: TGCGCCAGCAGCCCCGGGACAGGGGACGATACGCAGTATTTT. Its translation: CASSPGTGDDTQYF. The V gene is TRBV5-1, the J gene TRBJ2-3, with 10 positions matching TRBD1. V shed 4 bases and J 6 bases; nucleotides not matched to a gene: 5. This CDR3 region has 14 residues. Per the germline V gene, CDR1 is SGHRS and CDR2 is YFSETQ.

The chain is built from TRBV18 and TRBJ2-7; 8 positions agree with TRBD1. The V and J ends lost 1 base and 2 bases, in that order; junction bases with no gene match: 4. From germline, CDR1 is KGHSH and CDR2 LQKENI. This CDR3 spans 15 amino acids. The CDR3 DNA follows: TGTGCCAGCTCACCACGGACAGGGATCCCCTACGAGCAGTACTTC. Protein product: CASSPRTGIPYEQYF.

This rearrangement joins TRBV25-1 to TRBJ1-5; 7 bases are a match to TRBD1. CDR1 is MGHDK and CDR2 is SYGVNS in the germline V gene. With 6 bases clipped from V and 1 base from J, the junction kept 3 bases outside the gene matches. The CDR3 has 14 residues. Here the CDR3 reads CASRETGSNQPQHF. The CDR3 DNA reads TGTGCCAGCAGGGAGACAGGGAGCAATCAGCCCCAGCATTTT.

This clone was recorded only once. The chain uses TRBV5-1 and TRBJ2-1, with 11 bases matching TRBD2. Germline-derived CDR1 and CDR2 are SGHRS and YFSETQ. V lost 5 bases and J lost 4; bases outside the gene matches: 2. The CDR3 spans 14 residues. The CDR3 is CASRTSGNYNEQFF. CDR3 DNA: TGCGCCAGCAGGACTAGCGGGAATTACAATGAGCAGTTCTTC.

The gene calls are TRBV6-5 and TRBJ2-7; TRBD1 aligns across 7 bases. This CDR3 spans 14 amino acids. V lost 5 bases and J lost 2; bases outside the gene matches: 6. From germline, CDR1 is MNHEY and CDR2 SVGAGI. The CDR3 reads CASSPSDRTYEQYF. The CDR3 nucleotides read TGTGCCAGCAGTCCTTCGGACAGGACCTACGAGCAGTACTTC.

The chain links TRBV5-1 to TRBJ2-2; 10 nucleotides align to TRBD2. V lost 5 bases to trimming and J lost 1 base; unmatched junction nucleotides: 5. This CDR3 has 16 amino acids. Germline loops: CDR1 SGHRS, CDR2 YFSETQ. This CDR3 reads CASRPGTSVNTGELFF. Here the CDR3 DNA reads TGCGCCAGCAGACCCGGGACTAGCGTGAACACCGGGGAGCTGTTTTTT.

V gene TRBV5-1 combines with J gene TRBJ2-7, with TRBD1 matching 10 bases. CDR1 SGHRS and CDR2 YFSETQ come from the germline V gene. V trimming: 4 bases; J trimming: 3 bases; junction bases outside the gene matches: 16. The CDR3 is 18 amino acids. The CDR3 reads CASSPETGGASYGYEQYF. The CDR3 nucleotides read TGCGCCAGCAGCCCAGAGACAGGGGGCGCTTCATACGGCTACGAGCAGTACTTC. Using reference TRBV5-1 and TRBJ2-7 for the parts outside the CDR3, the full variable domain is KAGVTQTPRYLIKTRGQQVTLSCSPISGHRSVSWYQQTPGQGLQFLFEYFSETQRNKGNFPGRFSGRQFSNSRSEMNVSTLELGDSALYLCASSPETGGASYGYEQYFGPGTRLTVT.

This clone has only a few counts. The chain links TRBV5-1 to TRBJ1-1; possible D gene TRBD1, 5 bases. CDR3 size: 13 residues. The germline V gene has CDR1 SGHRS and CDR2 YFSETQ. For the CDR3, the DNA is TGCGCTTGCGGGGACGGTATGAACACTGAAGCTTTCTTT. Amino acid sequence: CACGDGMNTEAFF.

This clone was detected only once. This chain links TRBV4-1 with TRBJ2-1; TRBD2 aligns across 10 bases. Germline trimming cut 1 base from V and 8 bases from J; bases unmatched to any gene: 8. The germline V gene encodes CDR1 MGHRA and CDR2 YSYEKL. The CDR3 sequence is 16 residues long. DNA of the CDR3: TGCGCCAGCAGCCAAGTTGGAAGCGGGGGGGTGTATGAGCAGTTCTTC. Protein: CASSQVGSGGVYEQFF.

The chain carries TRBV18 and TRBJ1-1, with D unclear. The germline V gene has CDR1 KGHSH and CDR2 LQKENI. This CDR3 has 14 amino acids. V gave up 1 base and J gave up 4 bases, with 10 bases separating them. In nucleotides, the CDR3 is TGTGCCAGCTCACCACTCGCAACGGGCACTGAAGCTTTCTTT. It translates to CASSPLATGTEAFF.

This rearrangement joins TRBV23-1 to TRBJ2-7; tentatively, D is TRBD1 (6 bases). TRBV23-1 counts as an open reading frame of uncertain function. The V gene lost 2 bases and the J gene lost 2 bases, with 10 bases spanning the gap. This CDR3 contains 14 residues. CDR3 coding DNA: TGCGCCAGCAGTCAAATAACAGGGCCCTACGAGCAGTACTTC. It is translated as CASSQITGPYEQYF.

This chain links TRBV19 with TRBJ1-1, with a tentative D call TRBD1 (6 bases). V was shortened by 6 bases and J by 1 base, with 15 bases between the two germline ends. Germline V CDR1 and CDR2: LNHDA, SQIVND (reference sequence). The CDR3 runs 15 residues. CDR3 region: CASRPQGTPNTEAFF. CDR3 in DNA: TGTGCCAGTAGACCTCAGGGGACGCCGAACACTGAAGCTTTCTTT.

The chain couples TRBV20-1 to TRBJ1-6, with 7 bases lining up with TRBD1. After removal of 3 bases from V and 9 bases from J, the junction contained 8 bases not matched to a gene. This CDR3 spans 14 amino acids. Germline CDR1 reads DFQATT; CDR2 reads SNEGSKA (reference sequence). The CDR3 sequence: CSASWNRGISPLHF. The CDR3 region has the DNA TGCAGTGCTAGTTGGAACAGGGGAATTTCACCCCTCCACTTT.

The rearrangement uses TRBV18 and TRBJ2-1, with 7 bases matching TRBD1. CDR3 length: 12 residues. Germline CDR1 and CDR2: KGHSH and LQKENI. The V segment lost 4 bases and the J segment 9 bases; nucleotides outside the gene matches: 3. In DNA form, the CDR3 reads TGTGCCAGCTCACAGGGGGCGGTTGAGCAGTTCTTC. Translated, it gives CASSQGAVEQFF.

The chain carries TRBV6-2 or TRBV6-3 and TRBJ1-1; 10 bases line up with TRBD1. This CDR3 has 17 residues. V gave up 5 bases and J gave up 7 bases; unmatched junction bases: 16. From germline, CDR1 is MNHEY and CDR2 SVGEGT. CDR3 amino acids: CASSDPRQGAPPGEAFF. The CDR3 nucleotides read TGTGCCAGCAGTGACCCCCGACAGGGGGCTCCGCCTGGTGAAGCTTTCTTT.

The chain uses TRBV28 and TRBJ1-3; a possible D gene is TRBD1 (5 bases). Trimming pared 3 bases from V and 4 bases from J, leaving 13 bases between. Germline V lookup: CDR1 MDHEN, CDR2 SYDVKM. The CDR3 runs 15 residues. CDR3 nucleotides: TGTGCCAGCAGTTTGGGGCCCGGCTCAGGAAACACCATATATTTT. It is translated as CASSLGPGSGNTIYF.